A selection of T cell receptor beta chains follows, all from one sample in a study of CD8 T cells in Susac syndrome. Each CDR3 protein gets one entry after TCRdb re-called the immunoSEQ multiplex PCR reads with MiXCR. Of roughly 200,000 distinct CDR3 sequences detected, about 95% appear once; the ten largest clones hold approximately 0.098%. The sample was CD4+ T cells from PBMCs. The source of these receptors is a human donor in good health. Both conserved end residues are part of each CDR3. D genes are given only for firm matches. Clone size appears in some rows only: once, few, many, or a class for an expanded clone.

j_gene: TRBJ2-3
abundance: -
v_gene: TRBV20-1
d_gene: -
CDR3nt: TGCAGTGCTGCCAGGTTGACAGATACGCAGTATTTT
CDR3aa: CSAARLTDTQYF

j_gene: TRBJ2-5
abundance: -
v_gene: TRBV28
d_gene: -
CDR3nt: TGTGCCAGCAGTTGGGGGGTAAAGAAGACCCAGTACTTC
CDR3aa: CASSWGVKKTQYF

j_gene: TRBJ2-3
abundance: -
v_gene: TRBV7-2
d_gene: TRBD2
CDR3nt: TGTGCCAGCAGCTTAGGAGCTAGCGGGACTAGCACAGATACGCAGTATTTT
CDR3aa: CASSLGASGTSTDTQYF

j_gene: TRBJ2-7
abundance: once
v_gene: TRBV27
d_gene: -
CDR3nt: TGTGCCAGCAGACGAGAGTACAGCGAGCAGTACTTC
CDR3aa: CASRREYSEQYF

j_gene: TRBJ2-7
abundance: -
v_gene: TRBV28
d_gene: -
CDR3nt: TGTGCCAGCAGTTTACTCCCCCTCGAGCAGTACTTC
CDR3aa: CASSLLPLEQYF

j_gene: TRBJ2-7
abundance: -
v_gene: TRBV20-1
d_gene: TRBD2
CDR3nt: TGCAGTGCCGACGGGACTAGCTCAGCCTACGAGCAGTACTTC
CDR3aa: CSADGTSSAYEQYF

j_gene: TRBJ2-5
abundance: -
v_gene: TRBV2
d_gene: -
CDR3nt: TGTGCCAGCGTAATCCGGGGTCCGGAGACCCAGTACTTC
CDR3aa: CASVIRGPETQYF

j_gene: TRBJ2-7
abundance: -
v_gene: TRBV18
d_gene: -
CDR3nt: TGTGCCAGCTCACCACTTATATCGATCTACGAGCAGTACTTC
CDR3aa: CASSPLISIYEQYF

j_gene: TRBJ1-2
abundance: -
v_gene: TRBV7-9
d_gene: -
CDR3nt: TGTGCCAGCAGTCATACCCCGGGGTTCTATGGCTACACCTTC
CDR3aa: CASSHTPGFYGYTF

j_gene: TRBJ2-3
abundance: -
v_gene: TRBV7-2
d_gene: -
CDR3nt: TGTGCCAGCAGCTTAAGAGGAGTTTCCACAGATACGCAGTATTTT
CDR3aa: CASSLRGVSTDTQYF

j_gene: TRBJ1-5
abundance: -
v_gene: TRBV20-1
d_gene: -
CDR3nt: TGCAGTGCTGGATTCAGTAGCAATCAGCCCCAGCATTTT
CDR3aa: CSAGFSSNQPQHF

j_gene: TRBJ2-2
abundance: -
v_gene: TRBV6-2/TRBV6-3
d_gene: -
CDR3nt: TGTGCCAGCAGCCTCCAGGGAAACACCGGGGAGCTGTTTTTT
CDR3aa: CASSLQGNTGELFF

j_gene: TRBJ2-7
abundance: -
v_gene: TRBV20-1
d_gene: -
CDR3nt: TGCAGTGGGAGGGGTGGCGGCTACGAGCAGTACTTC
CDR3aa: CSGRGGGYEQYF

j_gene: TRBJ2-2
abundance: -
v_gene: TRBV6-1
d_gene: TRBD2
CDR3nt: TGTGCCAGCAGTCCTCCCTTCCCGGGTCGCGGGGGGAACACCGGGGAGCTGTTTTTT
CDR3aa: CASSPPFPGRGGNTGELFF

j_gene: TRBJ2-7
abundance: -
v_gene: TRBV7-2
d_gene: TRBD2
CDR3nt: TGTGCCAGCAGGACTAGCGGGAGACACGAGCAGTACTTC
CDR3aa: CASRTSGRHEQYF

j_gene: TRBJ2-1
abundance: few
v_gene: TRBV6-2/TRBV6-3
d_gene: TRBD2
CDR3nt: TGTGCCAGTAGTTTAGCGGGAAGCTCCTACAATGAGCAGTTCTTC
CDR3aa: CASSLAGSSYNEQFF

j_gene: TRBJ2-7
abundance: -
v_gene: TRBV24-1
d_gene: TRBD2
CDR3nt: TGTGCCACCGGGGGAGGGGACTCCTACGAGCAGTACTTC
CDR3aa: CATGGGDSYEQYF

j_gene: TRBJ1-2
abundance: -
v_gene: TRBV30
d_gene: -
CDR3nt: TGTGCCTGGAGTGTATATTCCCTAGGGGGCTACACCTTC
CDR3aa: CAWSVYSLGGYTF

j_gene: TRBJ1-5
abundance: -
v_gene: TRBV6-2/TRBV6-3
d_gene: -
CDR3nt: TGTGCCAGCAACGACCGGGACTATAAGAATCAGCCCCAGCATTTT
CDR3aa: CASNDRDYKNQPQHF

j_gene: TRBJ2-7
abundance: -
v_gene: TRBV30
d_gene: -
CDR3nt: TGTGCCTGGAGGGACGACTTAACCTCCTACGAGCAGTACTTC
CDR3aa: CAWRDDLTSYEQYF

j_gene: TRBJ1-2
abundance: -
v_gene: TRBV4-2
d_gene: TRBD1
CDR3nt: TGTGCCAGCAGCAAGGGACAGGGTATTCGCGGTGGCTACACCTTC
CDR3aa: CASSKGQGIRGGYTF

j_gene: TRBJ2-1
abundance: -
v_gene: TRBV9
d_gene: -
CDR3nt: TGTGCCAGCAGCTCCCGACACAACAATGAGCAGTTCTTC
CDR3aa: CASSSRHNNEQFF

j_gene: TRBJ1-2
abundance: -
v_gene: TRBV20-1
d_gene: -
CDR3nt: TGCAGTGGGGGGGGCCAGGGCTATGGCTACACCTTC
CDR3aa: CSGGGQGYGYTF

j_gene: TRBJ2-1
abundance: once
v_gene: TRBV4-3
d_gene: -
CDR3nt: TGCGCCAGCAGCCAAAACCTCGGGACTGCGGGCAATGAGCAGTTCTTC
CDR3aa: CASSQNLGTAGNEQFF

j_gene: TRBJ2-1
abundance: -
v_gene: TRBV29-1
d_gene: -
CDR3nt: TGCAGCGTTGCCCAGACTATATACAATGAGCAGTTCTTC
CDR3aa: CSVAQTIYNEQFF

j_gene: TRBJ1-4
abundance: -
v_gene: TRBV27
d_gene: -
CDR3nt: TGTGCCAGCAGTGTCAGGAGGAATGAAAAACTGTTTTTT
CDR3aa: CASSVRRNEKLFF

j_gene: TRBJ2-3
abundance: -
v_gene: TRBV20-1
d_gene: -
CDR3nt: TGCAGTGCTCCCGCCTGGGGGACAGATACGCAGTATTTT
CDR3aa: CSAPAWGTDTQYF

j_gene: TRBJ2-2
abundance: -
v_gene: TRBV27
d_gene: TRBD2
CDR3nt: TGTGCCAGCAGTTTATTTGCCTCGGGGCGGGGACTAGGGCATCCCGGGGAGCTGTTTTTT
CDR3aa: CASSLFASGRGLGHPGELFF

j_gene: TRBJ2-1
abundance: once
v_gene: TRBV24-1
d_gene: -
CDR3nt: TGTGCCACCAGTGATTTCTCCAGGGGTCCCTACAATGAGCAGTTCTTC
CDR3aa: CATSDFSRGPYNEQFF

j_gene: TRBJ2-3
abundance: -
v_gene: TRBV30
d_gene: -
CDR3nt: TGTGCCTACTCAGAAGGGGGGATCGGCACAGATACGCAGTATTTT
CDR3aa: CAYSEGGIGTDTQYF

j_gene: TRBJ2-7
abundance: -
v_gene: TRBV14
d_gene: TRBD1
CDR3nt: TGTGCCAGCAGCCGGTGGGACAGTCGAAGAATGGAGCAGTACTTC
CDR3aa: CASSRWDSRRMEQYF

j_gene: TRBJ1-2
abundance: once
v_gene: TRBV30
d_gene: -
CDR3nt: TGTGCCTGGAGCCCCGGTCCCTCGGGCTACACCTTC
CDR3aa: CAWSPGPSGYTF

j_gene: TRBJ1-1
abundance: -
v_gene: TRBV5-4
d_gene: TRBD1
CDR3nt: TGTGCCAGCAGCCCGACAGGGAAGAACACTGAAGCTTTCTTT
CDR3aa: CASSPTGKNTEAFF

j_gene: TRBJ2-7
abundance: -
v_gene: TRBV27
d_gene: -
CDR3nt: TGTGCCAGCAGTCCGAAATTACTAGGTGAGGAGCAGTACTTC
CDR3aa: CASSPKLLGEEQYF

j_gene: TRBJ2-1
abundance: once
v_gene: TRBV19
d_gene: -
CDR3nt: TGTGCCAGCAGGCCCGGCTCCTACAATGAGCAGTTCTTC
CDR3aa: CASRPGSYNEQFF

j_gene: TRBJ1-1
abundance: -
v_gene: TRBV29-1
d_gene: TRBD1
CDR3nt: TGCAGCGTTGGGGAAGGGACAGGCCTAGAAGCTTTCTTT
CDR3aa: CSVGEGTGLEAFF

j_gene: TRBJ2-1
abundance: -
v_gene: TRBV6-1
d_gene: TRBD2
CDR3nt: TGTGCCAGCAGTCGGACTAGCGGGAGGGAGTCCTACAATGAGCAGTTCTTC
CDR3aa: CASSRTSGRESYNEQFF

j_gene: TRBJ1-2
abundance: once
v_gene: TRBV29-1
d_gene: TRBD1
CDR3nt: TGCAGCGTTGATCAGGGGGCTCGCTATGGCTACACCTTC
CDR3aa: CSVDQGARYGYTF

j_gene: TRBJ2-1
abundance: -
v_gene: TRBV30
d_gene: -
CDR3nt: TGTGCCTGGACCGGTGACAATGAGCAGTTCTTC
CDR3aa: CAWTGDNEQFF

j_gene: TRBJ2-2
abundance: -
v_gene: TRBV29-1
d_gene: TRBD1
CDR3nt: TGCAGCGGACAGGGTTCCGGGGAGCTGTTTTTT
CDR3aa: CSGQGSGELFF

j_gene: TRBJ1-4
abundance: -
v_gene: TRBV29-1
d_gene: -
CDR3nt: TGCAGCGGAGTGGGGGAGAATAATGAAAAACTGTTTTTT
CDR3aa: CSGVGENNEKLFF

j_gene: TRBJ1-2
abundance: -
v_gene: TRBV4-2
d_gene: -
CDR3nt: TGTGCCAGCAGCCGAAGCGACGGGCCGACAGATATCTATGGCTACACCTTC
CDR3aa: CASSRSDGPTDIYGYTF

j_gene: TRBJ1-2
abundance: -
v_gene: TRBV29-1
d_gene: TRBD1
CDR3nt: TGCAGCGTTGAACGGGACAGCTATGGCTACACCTTC
CDR3aa: CSVERDSYGYTF

j_gene: TRBJ1-1
abundance: -
v_gene: TRBV30
d_gene: -
CDR3nt: TGTGCCTGGAGTAGGGGAGGTACTGGCACTGAAGCTTTCTTT
CDR3aa: CAWSRGGTGTEAFF

j_gene: TRBJ1-1
abundance: -
v_gene: TRBV7-2
d_gene: -
CDR3nt: TGTGCCAGCAGCTTATCGGGTCGGGTGTCTGAAGCTTTCTTT
CDR3aa: CASSLSGRVSEAFF

j_gene: TRBJ2-7
abundance: once
v_gene: TRBV6-6
d_gene: -
CDR3nt: TGTGCCATCAGTCAGGCGGGGCCCCCCTACGAGCAGTACTTC
CDR3aa: CAISQAGPPYEQYF

j_gene: TRBJ2-1
abundance: -
v_gene: TRBV29-1
d_gene: TRBD2
CDR3nt: TGCAGCGTTTTATCCGGGACTAGCGGGAGGCTCTACAATGAGCAGTCCTTC
CDR3aa: CSVLSGTSGRLYNEQSF

j_gene: TRBJ2-2
abundance: -
v_gene: TRBV7-9
d_gene: TRBD2
CDR3nt: TGTGCCAGCAGCTTAAACGGGAGGGCCCACACCGGGGAGCTGTTTTTT
CDR3aa: CASSLNGRAHTGELFF

j_gene: TRBJ2-1
abundance: -
v_gene: TRBV4-2
d_gene: -
CDR3nt: TGTGCCAGCAGCCAAGGGCAGGGGCGATTATACAATGAGCAGTTCTTC
CDR3aa: CASSQGQGRLYNEQFF

j_gene: TRBJ2-2
abundance: -
v_gene: TRBV3-1
d_gene: TRBD2
CDR3nt: TGTGCCAGCAGCCAAGTCCCTAGCGGGATAGGCTGGACCGGGGAGCTGTTTTTT
CDR3aa: CASSQVPSGIGWTGELFF

j_gene: TRBJ1-1
abundance: -
v_gene: TRBV20-1
d_gene: -
CDR3nt: TGCAGTTTCGACAGGGAAGCTTTCTTT
CDR3aa: CSFDREAFF

j_gene: TRBJ1-4
abundance: -
v_gene: TRBV21-1
d_gene: -
CDR3nt: TGTGCCAGCAGCCCTGGCGGATCTAATGAAAAACTGTTTTTT
CDR3aa: CASSPGGSNEKLFF

j_gene: TRBJ2-1
abundance: -
v_gene: TRBV7-9
d_gene: -
CDR3nt: TGTGCCAGCAGCTTAGTTGGGCGGAGGGGGGATGAGCAGTTCTTC
CDR3aa: CASSLVGRRGDEQFF

j_gene: TRBJ2-2
abundance: few
v_gene: TRBV3-1
d_gene: TRBD2
CDR3nt: TGTGCCAGCAGCCAGGGACTAGCGGGAGTCGGGGAGCTGTTTTTT
CDR3aa: CASSQGLAGVGELFF

j_gene: TRBJ1-1
abundance: -
v_gene: TRBV6-5
d_gene: -
CDR3nt: TGTGCCAGCCTGGCGGGTCCGGGTACTGAAGCTTTCTTT
CDR3aa: CASLAGPGTEAFF

j_gene: TRBJ2-1
abundance: -
v_gene: TRBV24-1
d_gene: TRBD2
CDR3nt: TGTGCCACCACCCTGGACAAATCCCAGCGGGAGAAGGGGAATGAGCAGTTCTTC
CDR3aa: CATTLDKSQREKGNEQFF

j_gene: TRBJ2-2
abundance: -
v_gene: TRBV5-1
d_gene: -
CDR3nt: TGCGCCAGCAGCTTGGGAAGCCCGTCGAACACCGGGGAGCTGTTTTTT
CDR3aa: CASSLGSPSNTGELFF

j_gene: TRBJ2-1
abundance: once
v_gene: TRBV9
d_gene: -
CDR3nt: TGTGCCAGCAGCGTAGCCGGCCGATACAATGAGCAGTTCTTC
CDR3aa: CASSVAGRYNEQFF

j_gene: TRBJ2-1
abundance: -
v_gene: TRBV30
d_gene: TRBD2
CDR3nt: TGTGCCTGGAGCGGCGGGAGGGCCGTCTCGCAGTTCTTC
CDR3aa: CAWSGGRAVSQFF

j_gene: TRBJ1-1
abundance: -
v_gene: TRBV12-3/TRBV12-4
d_gene: -
CDR3nt: TGTGCCAGCAGTTTAAGAGCGAACACTGAAGCTTTCTTT
CDR3aa: CASSLRANTEAFF